The rows below give T cell receptor beta chains drawn from one sample of a study of cytomegalovirus exposure and HLA in healthy donors. The table came from immunoSEQ multiplex PCR; TCRdb's copy has only in-frame clones and leaves some out. The sample holds tens of thousands of clones; around 96% are singletons and the top ten take about 4.3%. The sample taken for sequencing was PBMCs. The receptors shown here come from a man younger than 35 in good health and CMV-seropositive. Both conserved end residues are part of each CDR3. D genes are given only for firm matches. Size values are once, few and many counts, or a class for expanded clones, and some rows have none.

V gene,CDR3 length,D gene,J gene,clone size,CDR3 DNA,CDR3 protein
TRBV19,15,TRBD1,TRBJ2-3,NA,TGTGCCAGTTGGGACAGGTCCTCGGGGCAAGATACGCAGTATTTT,CASWDRSSGQDTQYF
TRBV11-2,13,TRBD1,TRBJ2-7,once,TGTGCCAGCAGCTCCCAGGGGGCGGTTAACCTGTACTTC,CASSSQGAVNLYF
TRBV11-2,16,NA,TRBJ2-5,NA,TGTGCCAGCAGCACCCCCCGGAGGGGTTGGGGGGAGACCCAGTACTTC,CASSTPRRGWGETQYF
TRBV10-3,13,NA,TRBJ2-6,NA,TGTGCCATCAGTCTCGGGGAGGCCAACGTCCTGACTTTC,CAISLGEANVLTF
TRBV10-3,17,NA,TRBJ2-7,NA,TGTGCCATCAAACCGGAGCAGGGCACAGGCAAAACCTACGAGCAGTACTTC,CAIKPEQGTGKTYEQYF
TRBV27,14,NA,TRBJ2-2,NA,TGTGCCAGCAAAGGGCTAGCCGACACCGGGGAGCTGTTTTTT,CASKGLADTGELFF
TRBV7-6,15,TRBD1,TRBJ2-1,NA,TGTGCCAGCAGCTTAGTAGTGACAGGGGGAAGTGAGCAGTTCTTC,CASSLVVTGGSEQFF
TRBV6-1,15,TRBD2,TRBJ2-1,once,TGTGCCAGCATCGAGACTAGCGGGAGTTCCAATGAGCAGTTCTTC,CASIETSGSSNEQFF
TRBV30,16,NA,TRBJ2-1,NA,TGTGCCTGGAGTCAGATAATGAGACTGAAGGAGTCTGAGCAGTTCTTC,CAWSQIMRLKESEQFF
TRBV6-5,15,TRBD1,TRBJ1-3,NA,TGTGCCAGCAGTTCCGGACAGGGTGCTGGAAACACCATATATTTT,CASSSGQGAGNTIYF
TRBV10-3,16,NA,TRBJ2-6,NA,TGTGCCATCAGTGAGTCGGCAGAAACGGGGGCCAACGTCCTGACTTTC,CAISESAETGANVLTF
TRBV30,12,TRBD1,TRBJ2-7,few,TGTGCCTGGAGTGGACAGGGCTACGAGCAGTACTTC,CAWSGQGYEQYF
TRBV9,16,TRBD2,TRBJ2-1,NA,TGTGCCAGCAGCGCTCAGACTAGCGGGAGTGGTAATGAGCAGTTCTTC,CASSAQTSGSGNEQFF
TRBV4-3,17,TRBD2,TRBJ2-4,NA,TGCGCCAGCAGCCAAGATCTTGTGGGAGGGCCACAAAACATTCAGTACTTC,CASSQDLVGGPQNIQYF
TRBV28,16,NA,TRBJ1-3,NA,TGTGCCAGCAGCAACTCCGACGGAGACTCTGGAAACACCATATATTTT,CASSNSDGDSGNTIYF
TRBV28,15,TRBD1,TRBJ2-7,NA,TGTGCCAGCAGAACCGGGACAGGGGAGTCCTACGAGCAGTACTTC,CASRTGTGESYEQYF
TRBV5-5,12,NA,TRBJ1-1,NA,TGTGCCAGCAGCCTAAACGAAGCGGGGGCTTTCTTT,CASSLNEAGAFF
TRBV2,18,TRBD1,TRBJ2-7,NA,TGTGCCAGCAGTGACGGTCAGGGGGTGACTTACAACGATTACGAGCAGTACTTC,CASSDGQGVTYNDYEQYF
TRBV14,13,NA,TRBJ1-1,NA,TGTGCCAGCAGCTTCGGTAGGGGCACTGAAGCTTTCTTT,CASSFGRGTEAFF
TRBV6-6,15,TRBD1,TRBJ1-2,NA,TGTGCCAGCATCAAGGACAGGGCCGATATATCCGGCTACACCTTC,CASIKDRADISGYTF
TRBV7-2,16,TRBD2,TRBJ2-5,few,TGTGCCAGCAGCTTAGCGCGGGGGGGCTTCGGAGAGACCCAGTACTTC,CASSLARGGFGETQYF
TRBV6-1,15,NA,TRBJ2-2,NA,TGTGCCAGCAGTTTAAACGGGAGAGGTTCCGGGGAGCTGTTTTTT,CASSLNGRGSGELFF
TRBV27,17,TRBD2,TRBJ2-7,NA,TGTGCCAGCAGTTTACAGGTGCCGGCGGGGGGGCTCCACGAGCAGTACTTC,CASSLQVPAGGLHEQYF
TRBV6-1,16,TRBD1,TRBJ2-1,NA,TGTGCCAGCAGTGCACACAGGGGGAGCTCCTACAATGAGCAGTTCTTC,CASSAHRGSSYNEQFF
TRBV5-1,14,TRBD2,TRBJ2-3,NA,TGCGCCAGCAGCTTGACGGCGGGGGCAGATACGCAGTATTTT,CASSLTAGADTQYF
TRBV7-3,17,NA,TRBJ1-3,NA,TGTGCCAGGACCTTATTGTTTGGCTCCAGCTCTGGAAACACCATATATTTT,CARTLLFGSSSGNTIYF
TRBV10-3,13,NA,TRBJ2-3,NA,TGTGCCATCAGTGGGTCGACAGAAGATACGCAGTATTTT,CAISGSTEDTQYF
TRBV10-1,13,NA,TRBJ2-7,NA,TGCGCCACGGAGGCCCCGGGGTCCTACGAGCAGTACTTC,CATEAPGSYEQYF
TRBV19,13,TRBD1,TRBJ1-2,NA,TGTGCCAGTAGTAGGACAGGGGTTGATGGCTACACCTTC,CASSRTGVDGYTF
TRBV10-2,16,TRBD2,TRBJ2-3,NA,TGCGCCAGCAGTGATCGGACGGGGGGGCCATCAGATACGCAGTATTTT,CASSDRTGGPSDTQYF
TRBV7-3,16,TRBD2,TRBJ2-2,NA,TGTGCCAGCAGCCCGGCTAGCGGGAGTTTCGCCGGGGAGCTGTTTTTT,CASSPASGSFAGELFF
TRBV28,15,TRBD1,TRBJ2-7,NA,TGTGCCAGCAGTCCAGGACAGGCGATGATCTACGAGCAGTACTTC,CASSPGQAMIYEQYF
TRBV6-4,13,NA,TRBJ2-2,NA,TGTGCCAGCAGTGACCGTGACACCGGGGAGCTGTTTTTT,CASSDRDTGELFF
TRBV7-2,15,TRBD1,TRBJ1-5,NA,TGTGCCAGCAGCCGATATCACAGGGGGGATCAGCCCCAGCATTTT,CASSRYHRGDQPQHF
TRBV5-1,14,TRBD2,TRBJ2-7,NA,TGCGCCAGCAGCTTGGAGATGGGGGGGGACGAGCAGTACTTC,CASSLEMGGDEQYF
TRBV21-1,15,NA,TRBJ2-7,NA,TGTGCCAGAACGGAAAACAGGATAGATTCCTACGAGCAGTACTTC,CARTENRIDSYEQYF
TRBV2,14,NA,TRBJ2-1,NA,TGTGCCAGCAGTGCTTCCCGGTCTCGGGGTGAGCAGTTCTTC,CASSASRSRGEQFF
TRBV13,11,NA,TRBJ1-1,NA,TGTGCCAGCAGCTCCTCCTTTGAAGCTTTCTTT,CASSSSFEAFF
TRBV5-6,15,NA,TRBJ1-2,NA,TGTGCCAGCAGCTTGGGAACAGGGTATGGCTATGGCTACACCTTC,CASSLGTGYGYGYTF
TRBV15,14,NA,TRBJ2-3,NA,TGTGCCACCAGCAGTCGGCAGGCGCCAGATACGCAGTATTTT,CATSSRQAPDTQYF
TRBV19,14,TRBD2,TRBJ2-1,NA,TGTGCCAGTAGGGCCGGGACTAGCGTCAATGAGCAGTTCTTC,CASRAGTSVNEQFF